This T cell receptor (beta chain) was identified during a study of blood T cell repertoires in COVID-19. Turning to the study itself: COVID-19 samples collected from the United States, Italy and Spain covered acute and convalescent phases. T cells, B-cell-depleted T cells, or PBMCs provided the cDNA or gDNA that served as material.

V dropped 7 bases and J dropped 4; count of bases not matched to a gene: 3. The CDR3 contains 13 residues. In the authors' workflow: Reference gene primer amplification gave nucleated cell count estimates. The repertoire was sequenced with immunoSEQ multiplex PCR; TCRdb's copy has only in-frame clones and lacks some. V and J calls and clone size come straight from that table; D and trimming were deduced from the DNA. The sample records approximately 670,000 clones, about 87% being singletons. The TCR comes from a woman aged 18-29 years with acute or convalescent COVID-19. The sequencing sample was made of peripheral blood. The chain carries TRBV12-3 or TRBV12-4 and TRBJ1-1; 10 bases agree with TRBD1. The CDR3 loop reads CASNDRGPTEAFF. CDR3 in DNA: TGTGCCAGCAACGACAGGGGGCCCACTGAAGCTTTCTTT.